Below, one T cell receptor (beta chain) is given with its context. Other DNA variants within this sample encode the same CDR3. As originally analysed: From reference gene primer amplification, estimates of nucleated cell counts were derived. Produced via immunoSEQ multiplex PCR; TCRdb's table is partial and in-frame only. V, J and clone size are taken as reported in that table, and D and trimming were inferred from the DNA itself. The sample yields approximately 54,000 clones, roughly 83% seen once. The data were obtained in a study of blood T cell repertoires in COVID-19. The overall study: From the United States, Italy and Spain came samples of acute and convalescent COVID-19. Nucleic acid was either cDNA or gDNA, and it came from T cells, B-cell-depleted T cells, or PBMCs.

The CDR3 is made up of 12 amino acids. Germline V lookup: CDR1 SGHTA, CDR2 FQGTGA. Deletions cut 6 bases from V and 7 bases from J, with 12 bases between. The rearrangement uses TRBV7-3 and TRBJ1-2, with D possibly being TRBD1 (5 bases). The sequencing sample was made of peripheral blood. The clonotype originates from a human donor in a cohort sampled during active COVID-19. The chain's CDR3 is CASSKVGGGYTF. DNA for the CDR3: TGTGCCAGCAGTAAAGTGGGGGGTGGCTACACCTTC.